The clone carrying this TCR beta chain is medium-sized. Its antigen is not known. The sequence runs out 3 residues before the end of the CDR3; the remainder is reconstructed from the germline J gene. Measured with immunoSEQ multiplex PCR; TCRdb has only the in-frame clones, and not every one. This sample includes about 19,000 clones with no singletons; its ten biggest clones take up around 6.1%. The record originates from a study of T cell clonality in common variable immunodeficiency. Study outcomes and limitations: In common variable immunodeficiency, TCR beta chains reportedly carried fewer deletions and N-nucleotide insertions.

Diagnosis required reduced IgG, IgA and/or IgM with specific antibody deficiency. Per the germline V gene, CDR1 is SGHTA and CDR2 is FQGTGA. The CDR3 runs to 16 residues. V was shortened by 4 bases and J by 2 bases, with 15 bases between the two germline ends. The sequence was collected from a human donor with common variable immunodeficiency. V and J are TRBV7-3 and TRBJ2-1; D remains ambiguous. Sequenced material: peripheral blood mononuclear cells. The sequenced part of the CDR3 DNA is TGTGCCAGCAGCTCCGTCGGAGCGAGTGCCTACAATGAG. This codes for CASSSVGASAYNE. The CDR3 reads in full as CASSSVGASAYNEQFF. The whole variable domain, filled in from reference TRBV7-3 and TRBJ2-1, reads GAGVSQTPSNKVTEKGKYVELRCDPISGHTALYWYRQSLGQGPEFLIYFQGTGAADDSGLPNDRFFAVRPEGSVSTLKIQRTERGDSAVYLCASSSVGASAYNEQFFGPGTRLTVL.